These 26 T cell receptor beta chains were all obtained from the same sample, sequenced in a study of blood T cell repertoires in COVID-19. Data came from immunoSEQ multiplex PCR; TCRdb stores just in-frame clones and leaves some out. This table has 250,000 to 300,000 clones, more than 75% appearing once. The sample was peripheral blood. All receptors derive from a woman aged 60 to 75 with COVID-19, enrolled during active disease.

The V and J genes are TRBV2 and TRBJ2-1; TRBD1 matches 8 bases. This CDR3 has 14 amino acids. J lost 10 bases, V lost 6 bases, and 11 bases had no gene match. From germline, CDR1 is SNHLY and CDR2 FYNNEI. DNA of the CDR3: TGTGCCAGCAGCCTAAGTGGACAGGGAAGAGAGCAGTTCTTC. Translating it yields CASSLSGQGREQFF. The variable domain in full, completed from reference TRBV2 and TRBJ2-1, reads EPEVTQTPSHQVTQMGQEVILRCVPISNHLYFYWYRQILGQKVEFLVSFYNNEISEKSEIFDDQFSVERPDGSNFTLKIRSTKLEDSAMYFCASSLSGQGREQFFGPGTRLTVL.

The J gene is TRBJ1-4, the V gene TRBV9; 7 bases agree with TRBD1. CDR1 and CDR2 (germline): SGDLS, YYNGEE. This CDR3 comprises 16 residues. The ends lost 4 bases at V and 8 bases at J; junction bases unmatched: 14. CDR3 nucleotides: TGTGCCAGCAGCATTAGCGGACAGGCCCTAACCGAAAAACTGTTTTTT. Encoded protein: CASSISGQALTEKLFF.

V gene TRBV15 combines with J gene TRBJ2-3; no firm D call. V lost 0 bases, J lost 4 bases, and 5 bases lay in between. Germline V gene sequence: CDR1 LNHNV, CDR2 YYDKDF (reference sequence). The CDR3 length is 13 residues. The CDR3 protein is CATSRDHPDTQYF. The DNA for the CDR3 is TGTGCCACCAGCAGAGATCATCCAGATACGCAGTATTTT.

V and J are TRBV7-9 and TRBJ1-5; TRBD1 matches 7 bases. V was clipped by 6 bases and J by 4 bases; unmatched bases: 12. This CDR3 has 16 amino acids. CDR1 and CDR2 (germline): SEHNR, FQNEAQ (reference sequence). CDR3 in amino acids: CASSLGGQLGNQPQHF. The CDR3 bases are TGTGCCAGCAGTCTAGGGGGCCAGCTAGGGAATCAGCCCCAGCATTTT.

V is TRBV5-1 and J is TRBJ2-1; 11 bases match TRBD2. Germline CDR1 is SGHRS and CDR2 is YFSETQ. CDR3 length: 16 residues. After removal of 3 bases from V and 5 bases from J, the junction contained 7 bases not matched to a gene. CDR3: CASSSTTSGSDNEQFF. CDR3 DNA: TGCGCCAGCAGCTCAACCACTAGCGGGAGTGACAATGAGCAGTTCTTC.

This clone occurred a few times. The rearrangement joins TRBV3-1 (or the pseudogene TRBV3-2) to TRBJ2-5; a possible D gene is TRBD1 (5 bases). V was shortened by 0 bases and J by 2 bases, with 13 bases between the two germline ends. This CDR3 contains 16 residues. Germline V gives CDR1 LGHDT, CDR2 YNNKEL (reference sequence). DNA for the CDR3: TGTGCCAGCAGCCAAGAGTCTTGGGCAGGGCAAGAGACCCAGTACTTC. Residues: CASSQESWAGQETQYF.

The J gene is TRBJ2-3, the V gene TRBV7-3, with 13 bases that match TRBD2. CDR3 length equals 15 residues. Losses at the gene ends were 4 bases for V and 6 bases for J; bases not matched to a gene: 4. The germline CDR1 and CDR2 sequences are SGHTA and FQGTGA. The CDR3 DNA reads TGTGCCAGCAGCTCAGGACTAGCGGGAGCCGATACGCAGTATTTT. Amino acid sequence: CASSSGLAGADTQYF.

The chain has TRBV30 and TRBJ1-3; D is ambiguous. There are 15 residues in the CDR3. Germline values: CDR1 GTSNPN, CDR2 SVGIG (reference sequence). Deletions cut 2 bases from V and 3 bases from J, with 14 bases between. CDR3 DNA sequence: TGTGCCTGGAGTAAAGGAAGCAGCGTTGGAAACACCATATATTTT. Amino acids: CAWSKGSSVGNTIYF.

The chain combines TRBV11-2 with TRBJ2-5; TRBD2 aligns across 11 bases. Germline V CDR1 and CDR2: SGHAT, FQNNGV. After removal of 5 bases from V and 6 bases from J, the junction contained 11 bases not matched to a gene. The CDR3 is made up of 16 amino acids. The chain's CDR3 is CASSPNRVAGGQTQYF. Written as DNA, the CDR3 is TGTGCCAGCAGCCCAAATAGGGTAGCGGGAGGGCAGACCCAGTACTTC.

This clone was observed once. This chain joins TRBV29-1 and TRBJ2-7; 9 nucleotides agree with TRBD2. V shed 7 bases, J shed 5 bases, and the junction held 18 bases outside the gene matches. Germline loops: CDR1 SQVTM, CDR2 ANQGSEA. This CDR3 is 16 amino acids long. This CDR3 is CSAPLFAGTSFDEQYF. The CDR3 DNA sequence: TGCAGCGCCCCCCTTTTTGCCGGGACTAGCTTCGACGAGCAGTACTTC.

This chain uses TRBV6-1 with TRBJ1-1; D remains unclear. The CDR3 consists of 12 residues. Trimming removed 1 base at V and 4 bases at J, with 4 bases between. Germline V lookup: CDR1 MNHNS, CDR2 SASEGT. CDR3 nucleotide sequence: TGTGCCAGCAGTGAAGTTCTCACTGAAGCTTTCTTT. Translated, it gives CASSEVLTEAFF.

The CDR3 spells CASSKVRAPGEKLFF. The CDR3 DNA reads as TGTGCCAGCAGCAAAGTAAGGGCTCCGGGAGAAAAACTGTTTTTT. This sequence joins TRBV21-1 and TRBJ1-4. TRBV21-1 is assigned pseudogene status. The CDR3 extends over 15 amino acids.

The V call is TRBV10-3, the J call TRBJ2-7; tentatively, D is TRBD1 (5 bases). V lost 7 bases and J lost 2, with 15 bases in between. Germline V gene sequence: CDR1 ENHRY, CDR2 SYGVKD. CDR3 size: 14 residues. The CDR3: CAIKGRVGTYEQYF. As DNA, the CDR3 is TGTGCCATCAAGGGCAGGGTGGGGACCTACGAGCAGTACTTC.

The chain has TRBV4-1 and TRBJ1-5; no reliable D call. Trimming cost V 1 base and J 1 base, with 8 bases left between them. Looked up from germline, CDR1 is MGHRA and CDR2 is YSYEKL. The CDR3 sequence is 15 residues long. This chain's CDR3 is CASSQGDKSNQPQHF. DNA for the CDR3: TGCGCCAGCAGCCAAGGAGACAAAAGCAATCAGCCCCAGCATTTT.

The J gene is TRBJ2-3, the V gene TRBV30; 9 bases fit TRBD2. V lost 3 bases and J lost 2; bases outside the gene matches: 6. Germline CDR1 and CDR2: GTSNPN and SVGIG (reference sequence). The CDR3 sequence is 15 residues long. The CDR3 DNA follows: TGTGCCTGGAGCCGGGGACTAGCATCCACAGATACGCAGTATTTT. This encodes CAWSRGLASTDTQYF.

The V call is TRBV29-1, the J call TRBJ2-5, with D perhaps matching TRBD1 (5 bases). Germline-derived CDR1 and CDR2 are SQVTM and ANQGSEA. CDR3 length: 16 residues. Trimming cost V 2 bases and J 5 bases, with 21 bases left between them. As DNA, the CDR3 is TGCAGCGTTGAACAGGGCTCCCCCGCCGTGGGGGAGACCCAGTACTTC. Translation gives CSVEQGSPAVGETQYF.

The chain joins TRBV4-1 to TRBJ2-5; 16 bases line up with TRBD2. This CDR3 is built from 19 residues. Germline loops: CDR1 MGHRA, CDR2 YSYEKL. Trimming at V came to 0 bases and at J to 4 bases, leaving 8 bases not matched to a gene. CDR3 region: CASSQDGTSGRAGPETQYF. The CDR3 nucleotides are TGCGCCAGCAGCCAAGATGGGACTAGCGGGAGGGCCGGTCCAGAGACCCAGTACTTC.

The J gene is TRBJ1-1, the V gene TRBV28; weak D call: TRBD1 (5 bases). The CDR3 has 15 residues. Trimming stripped 6 bases from V and 3 bases from J, with 17 bases between. Germline V gene sequence: CDR1 MDHEN, CDR2 SYDVKM. The CDR3 coding sequence is TGTGCCAGCAGCCTCCCGGGGGGGATCTACACTGAAGCTTTCTTT. Amino acids: CASSLPGGIYTEAFF.

The sample holds a few counts of this clone. CDR3 protein: CASSYSRWAMNTEAFF. The CDR3 nucleotides read TGTGCCAGCAGTTACTCCCGTTGGGCAATGAACACTGAAGCTTTCTTT. The J gene is TRBJ1-1, the V gene TRBV6-5; D ambiguous. The ends were cut back, 0 bases at V and 0 bases at J, with 11 bases in the middle. CDR3 length: 16 residues. Looked up from germline, CDR1 is MNHEY and CDR2 is SVGAGI.

The chain uses TRBV10-3 and TRBJ1-2; D is unresolved. V lost 4 bases and J 6 bases, leaving 15 bases between the germline ends. The CDR3 loop spans 14 amino acids. Germline V gene data show CDR1 as ENHRY and CDR2 as SYGVKD. CDR3 sequence: CAISVSRATDGYTF. CDR3 DNA: TGTGCCATCAGTGTGTCGAGAGCCACAGATGGCTACACCTTC.

A few counts support this clone. The V gene is TRBV5-5, the J gene TRBJ2-2; TRBD1 matches at 7 bases. With V trimmed by 10 bases and J by 7 bases, 10 bases remained unmatched. CDR1 is SGHKS and CDR2 is YYEKEE in the germline V gene (reference sequence). CDR3 length: 13 amino acids. The DNA of the CDR3 is TGTGCCGGGCGAACAGGGGTCGGCGGGGAGCTGTTTTTT. Translated, it gives CAGRTGVGGELFF.

The V and J genes are TRBV7-9 and TRBJ1-4, with D possibly matching TRBD1 (5 bases). CDR1 and CDR2 (germline): SEHNR, FQNEAQ (reference sequence). CDR3 size: 16 residues. V dropped 5 bases and J dropped 8 bases, with 21 bases sitting between them. The CDR3 DNA sequence: TGTGCCAGCAGCCAACCGGGCCTCGGAGGGGTCGAAAAACTGTTTTTT. Translation gives CASSQPGLGGVEKLFF.

The chain uses TRBV5-4 and TRBJ1-6; D may be TRBD1 (6 bases). Germline V gene sequence: CDR1 SGHNT, CDR2 YYREEE (reference sequence). The CDR3 is 17 residues long. V lost 0 bases to trimming and J lost 0 bases, with 10 bases between them. CDR3 residues: CASSLEQGYSYNSPLHF. The CDR3 DNA reads as TGTGCCAGCAGCTTGGAACAGGGATACTCCTATAATTCACCCCTCCACTTT.

The rearrangement joins TRBV6-5 to TRBJ1-4; possibly TRBD1 for D (6 bases). There are 15 residues in the CDR3. Deletions cut 7 bases from V and 0 bases from J, with 12 bases between. CDR1 is MNHEY and CDR2 is SVGAGI in the germline V gene. Written as DNA, the CDR3 is TGTGCCAGCATGATCAGGGGATCAACTAATGAAAAACTGTTTTTT. Its protein is CASMIRGSTNEKLFF.

This clone was counted a single time. The V call is TRBV28, the J call TRBJ2-1, with D unresolved. This CDR3 has 15 amino acids. CDR1 and CDR2 from the germline V gene are MDHEN and SYDVKM. The V end was cut by 5 bases, the J end by 0 bases, with 11 bases between. DNA of the CDR3: TGTGCCAGCAGTACCGCCACGAGCTCCTACAATGAGCAGTTCTTC. Translated: CASSTATSSYNEQFF. Full variable domain (missing parts from reference TRBV28 and TRBJ2-1): DVKVTQSSRYLVKRTGEKVFLECVQDMDHENMFWYRQDPGLGLRLIYFSYDVKMKEKGDIPEGYSVSREKKERFSLILESASTNQTSMYLCASSTATSSYNEQFFGPGTRLTVL.

The rearrangement uses TRBV7-2 and TRBJ2-2, with D possibly TRBD2 on 6 matching bases. In germline, CDR1 is SGHTA, CDR2 FQGNSA. Trimming shortened V by 7 bases and J by 4 bases, and 22 bases separated the two germline ends. This CDR3 is 17 amino acids long. The CDR3 region is CASTDARRAVGTGELFF. The CDR3 coding sequence is TGTGCCAGCACTGACGCTCGGAGGGCGGTTGGCACCGGGGAGCTGTTTTTT.